This entry lists 25 T cell receptor beta chains sequenced from one sample in a study of blood T cell repertoires in COVID-19. The method was immunoSEQ multiplex PCR; TCRdb's version includes in-frame clones alone and lacks a portion of them. The sample has roughly 360,000 clones, around 89% seen once; the top ten hold more than 0.9%. The specimen sequenced was PBMCs or T cells enriched from blood (not recorded which). The source of these receptors is a woman in her 30s with acute COVID-19.

This clone occurred a few times. The chain combines TRBV5-1 with TRBJ2-2; tentatively, D is TRBD1 (5 bases). The CDR3 runs 15 residues. The V end was cut by 4 bases, the J end by 5 bases, with 15 bases between. Germline V gene data show CDR1 as SGHRS and CDR2 as YFSETQ. CDR3 protein: CASSPGALQTGELFF. The CDR3 DNA reads TGCGCCAGCAGCCCTGGGGCACTGCAAACCGGGGAGCTGTTTTTT. Complete variable domain (other parts from reference TRBV5-1 and TRBJ2-2): KAGVTQTPRYLIKTRGQQVTLSCSPISGHRSVSWYQQTPGQGLQFLFEYFSETQRNKGNFPGRFSGRQFSNSRSEMNVSTLELGDSALYLCASSPGALQTGELFFGEGSRLTVL.

The V and J genes are TRBV10-3 and TRBJ2-3, with 10 bases that match TRBD2. The CDR3 totals 17 residues. Germline V gene sequence: CDR1 ENHRY, CDR2 SYGVKD. V lost 6 bases and J lost 4; bases outside the gene matches: 13. CDR3 region: CAIRGSGGAMLADTQYF. The CDR3 DNA reads TGTGCCATCAGGGGGAGCGGGGGGGCGATGTTGGCAGATACGCAGTATTTT.

The chain joins TRBV7-6 to TRBJ1-1; the match to TRBD1 covers 7 bases. Germline V gene lookup returns CDR1 SGHVS and CDR2 FNYEAQ. Trimming at V came to 4 bases and at J to 7 bases, leaving 9 bases not matched to a gene. This CDR3 has 14 amino acids. The CDR3 DNA reads TGTGCCAGCAGCTCCAATGACGGGACAGTTGAAGCTTTCTTT. This gives the protein CASSSNDGTVEAFF.

The chain links TRBV19 to TRBJ2-1; TRBD1 agrees at 10 bases. The CDR3 is 14 amino acids. With 5 bases clipped from V and 7 bases from J, the junction kept 5 bases outside the gene matches. The germline CDR1 and CDR2 sequences are LNHDA and SQIVND (reference sequence). The CDR3 nucleotides are TGTGCCAGTAGTGACCGGGACAGGGGAAATGAGCAGTTCTTC. It encodes CASSDRDRGNEQFF.

In its sample, this clone was seen many times. CDR3 in DNA: TGTGCCCGCGCAAATGGGGCCTCCTATGGCTACACCTTC. It codes for CARANGASYGYTF. The chain carries TRBV30 and TRBJ1-2; tentatively, D is TRBD1 (5 bases). Germline V gives CDR1 GTSNPN, CDR2 SVGIG (reference sequence). The CDR3 is made up of 13 amino acids. The V end was cut by 8 bases, the J end by 4 bases, with 17 bases between.

The V and J genes are TRBV7-8 and TRBJ1-5; D might be TRBD1 (5 bases). The CDR3 sequence is 15 residues long. CDR1 is SGHVS, CDR2 FQNEAQ, per germline. The V gene lost 0 bases and the J gene lost 0 bases, with 6 bases spanning the gap. This CDR3 reads CASSLAGGSNQPQHF. The CDR3 nucleotides read TGTGCCAGCAGCTTAGCCGGGGGTAGCAATCAGCCCCAGCATTTT.

The chain recombines TRBV5-6 with TRBJ2-7; D is undetermined. This CDR3 is 14 amino acids long. Germline V CDR1 and CDR2: SGHDT, YYEEEE. The V end lost 0 bases, the J end lost 2 bases, and 9 bases lay between the germline ends. The CDR3 loop is CASSLGPSAYEQYF. The DNA for the CDR3 is TGTGCCAGCAGCTTGGGACCCAGCGCCTACGAGCAGTACTTC.

The CDR3 nucleotides are TGTGCCAGCAGTGAAGGGACAGCCGGTGAGCAGTTCTTC. As protein: CASSEGTAGEQFF. This chain uses TRBV25-1 with TRBJ2-1, with 7 positions matching TRBD1. The germline V gene has CDR1 MGHDK and CDR2 SYGVNS. This CDR3 contains 13 residues. J gave up 9 bases and V 2 bases, and 4 bases lay outside the gene matches.

The CDR3, as DNA: TGTGCCAGCAGCCCCCCGGGACAGGGGGACACTGAAGCTTTCTTT. Its translation is CASSPPGQGDTEAFF. This rearrangement joins TRBV5-6 to TRBJ1-1; 11 positions agree with TRBD1. Trimming cost V 4 bases and J 3 bases; bases outside gene matches: 5. CDR3 length: 15 amino acids. Germline V CDR1 and CDR2: SGHDT, YYEEEE.

As regards this clone: The junction shows a germline mismatch at one end, possibly a read error. DNA of the CDR3: TGTGTCAGCCGGGCGGGGTTAAACACTGAAGCTTTCTTT. Its translation: CVSRAGLNTEAFF. The rearrangement links TRBV5-4 to TRBJ1-1; no clear D. This CDR3 has 13 residues. The germline V gene has CDR1 SGHNT and CDR2 YYREEE (reference sequence).

The chain uses TRBV18 and TRBJ2-4; no definite D call. Germline V gene sequence: CDR1 KGHSH, CDR2 LQKENI. Trimming cost V 1 base and J 5 bases, with 9 bases left between them. This CDR3 region has 14 residues. CDR3 sequence (DNA): TGTGCCAGCTCACCACAGGAGAGAGAAAACATTCAGTACTTC. Its translation is CASSPQERENIQYF. Together with reference TRBV18 and TRBJ2-4, the CDR3 gives the full variable domain: NAGVMQNPRHLVRRRGQEARLRCSPMKGHSHVYWYRQLPEEGLKFMVYLQKENIIDESGMPKERFSAEFPKEGPSILRIQQVVRGDSAAYFCASSPQERENIQYFGAGTRLSVL.

V gene TRBV18 combines with J gene TRBJ1-5, with 7 bases matching TRBD1. The ends lost 3 bases at V and 1 base at J; junction bases unmatched: 3. The V gene's germline CDR1 is KGHSH and CDR2 LQKENI. The CDR3 runs 15 residues. CDR3 DNA: TGTGCCAGCTCACCGAAGACAGGGAGCAATCAGCCCCAGCATTTT. It is translated as CASSPKTGSNQPQHF.

V and J are TRBV5-1 and TRBJ1-1, with D possibly being TRBD1 (5 bases). Trimming cost V 2 bases and J 12 bases, with 20 bases left between them. Germline assignment: CDR1 SGHRS and CDR2 YFSETQ. The CDR3 extends over 14 amino acids. This CDR3 reads CASSFVEGMFKSFF. The CDR3 nucleotides are TGCGCCAGCAGCTTTGTGGAGGGGATGTTTAAGTCTTTCTTT. The full variable domain, in which reference TRBV5-1 and TRBJ1-1 provide the parts outside the CDR3, is KAGVTQTPRYLIKTRGQQVTLSCSPISGHRSVSWYQQTPGQGLQFLFEYFSETQRNKGNFPGRFSGRQFSNSRSEMNVSTLELGDSALYLCASSFVEGMFKSFFGQGTRLTVV.

The genes are TRBV25-1 and TRBJ1-2, with D possibly matching TRBD1 (5 bases). CDR1 MGHDK and CDR2 SYGVNS come from the germline V gene. The V and J ends lost 2 bases and 3 bases respectively, with 10 bases between them. This CDR3 has 14 residues. The chain's CDR3 is CASSEPGIYYGYTF. In DNA, the CDR3 is TGTGCCAGCAGTGAACCAGGGATATACTATGGCTACACCTTC.

The V gene is TRBV7-2, the J gene TRBJ1-5; D is unresolved. The germline V and J ends were trimmed by 4 bases and 2 bases, with 9 bases remaining between them. Germline CDR1 is SGHTA and CDR2 is FQGNSA. This CDR3 comprises 14 residues. DNA of the CDR3: TGTGCCAGCAGCTCGCAGTACGGCAATCAGCCCCAGCATTTT. Translated, it gives CASSSQYGNQPQHF. Variable domain in full (rest from reference TRBV7-2 and TRBJ1-5): GAGVSQSPSNKVTEKGKDVELRCDPISGHTALYWYRQSLGQGLEFLIYFQGNSAPDKSGLPSDRFSAERTGGSVSTLTIQRTQQEDSAVYLCASSSQYGNQPQHFGDGTRLSIL.

V is TRBV5-1 and J is TRBJ1-1; D might be TRBD1 (5 bases). CDR1 and CDR2 from the germline V gene are SGHRS and YFSETQ. The CDR3 spans 18 residues. The germline V and J ends were trimmed by 5 bases and 0 bases, with 23 bases remaining between them. Here the CDR3 reads CASSWAPRQGRVNTEAFF. The DNA for the CDR3 is TGCGCCAGCAGTTGGGCCCCGCGGCAGGGAAGAGTGAACACTGAAGCTTTCTTT.

As to this clone: Other DNA variants within this sample encode the same CDR3. V gene TRBV11-2 combines with J gene TRBJ1-4, with D maybe TRBD1 (6 bases). The V end lost 1 base, the J end lost 0 bases, and 9 bases lay between the germline ends. Looked up from germline, CDR1 is SGHAT and CDR2 is FQNNGV. The CDR3 consists of 16 residues. The CDR3 loop reads CASSLGRTATNEKLFF. CDR3 DNA sequence: TGTGCCAGCAGCTTAGGCCGGACAGCAACTAATGAAAAACTGTTTTTT.

The chain combines TRBV12-5 with TRBJ2-1; D is perhaps TRBD1 (6 bases). The CDR3 contains 14 residues. The V end was cut by 3 bases, the J end by 4 bases, with 10 bases between. Germline V gene lookup returns CDR1 LGHNT and CDR2 FRNRAP. CDR3 region: CASGFGDNYNEQFF. CDR3 coding DNA: TGTGCTAGTGGTTTCGGGGACAATTACAATGAGCAGTTCTTC.

This clone was counted a single time. The chain combines TRBV7-8 with TRBJ1-2; TRBD1 is a possible D gene (6 bases). Per germline, CDR1 SGHVS and CDR2 FQNEAQ. V shed 1 base and J shed 8 bases, with 17 bases lying between them. The CDR3 is 15 residues long. The CDR3 coding sequence is TGTGCCAGCAGCTTAGATTCGGGGGGCACGGGAGGCTACACCTTC. Translation gives CASSLDSGGTGGYTF.

The chain uses TRBV14 and TRBJ2-3; no clear D. CDR3 size: 16 residues. V was cut by 1 base and J by 2 bases, with 13 bases left in between. Germline V lookup: CDR1 SGHDN, CDR2 FVKESK. CDR3 protein: CASSQGRRVPTDTQYF. The CDR3 nucleotides read TGTGCCAGCAGCCAAGGGAGACGGGTACCCACAGATACGCAGTATTTT.

This sequence joins TRBV7-2 and TRBJ2-3; 10 nucleotides match TRBD2. The germline V gene has CDR1 SGHTA and CDR2 FQGNSA. The CDR3 runs to 18 residues. J lost 2 bases, V lost 0 bases, and 8 bases had no gene match. CDR3 nucleotides: TGTGCCAGCAGCTTAGCAGTAGCGGGGGGCCTCGCCACAGATACGCAGTATTTT. Amino acids: CASSLAVAGGLATDTQYF.

The chain has TRBV9 and TRBJ1-3; TRBD1 matches 7 bases. In germline, CDR1 is SGDLS, CDR2 YYNGEE. V was pared by 4 bases and J by 0 bases, with 4 bases of the junction left unmatched. The CDR3 runs to 15 residues. The CDR3 spells CASSFSGGSGNTIYF. The CDR3 DNA reads TGTGCCAGCAGCTTTTCAGGGGGCTCTGGAAACACCATATATTTT.

The gene calls are TRBV6-6 and TRBJ1-4; the D is unclear. CDR3 size: 16 residues. With 3 bases removed from V and 8 bases from J, the gap between germline ends came to 19 bases. Germline CDR1 MNHNY, CDR2 SVGAGI (reference sequence). DNA of the CDR3: TGTGCCAGCAGTTATTTTAGCACTAGGGTTAACGAAAAACTGTTTTTT. It is translated as CASSYFSTRVNEKLFF.

V and J are TRBV4-1 and TRBJ1-1, with unresolved D. Trimming took 1 base from V and 2 from J, leaving 11 bases between them. Germline V gene lookup returns CDR1 MGHRA and CDR2 YSYEKL. There are 15 residues in the CDR3. The CDR3 reads CASSQVKGRNTEAFF. CDR3 DNA sequence: TGCGCCAGCAGCCAAGTTAAAGGGAGAAACACTGAAGCTTTCTTT.

The chain uses TRBV7-2 and TRBJ2-3, with D tentatively TRBD2 (6 bases). V lost 2 bases and J 5 bases, leaving 17 bases between the germline ends. Germline assignment: CDR1 SGHTA and CDR2 FQGNSA. This CDR3 is built from 16 residues. In DNA form, the CDR3 reads TGTGCCAGCAGCTTATGGGTCCGCGGGGACGAAGATACGCAGTATTTT. Protein sequence: CASSLWVRGDEDTQYF.